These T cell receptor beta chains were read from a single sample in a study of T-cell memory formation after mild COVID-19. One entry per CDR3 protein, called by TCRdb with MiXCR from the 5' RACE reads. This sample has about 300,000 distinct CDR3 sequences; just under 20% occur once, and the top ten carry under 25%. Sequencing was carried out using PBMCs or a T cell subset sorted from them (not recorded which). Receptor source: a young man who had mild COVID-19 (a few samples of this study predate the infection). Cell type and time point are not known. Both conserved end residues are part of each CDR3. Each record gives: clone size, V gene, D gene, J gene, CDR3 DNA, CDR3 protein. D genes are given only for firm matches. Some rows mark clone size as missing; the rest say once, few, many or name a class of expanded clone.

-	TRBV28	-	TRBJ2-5	TGTGCCAGCAGCTGGGAAGAGACCCAGTACTTC	CASSWEETQYF
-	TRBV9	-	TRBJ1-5	TGTGCCAGCAGCGTCGAGGGAATGCTACATCAGCCCCAGCATTTT	CASSVEGMLHQPQHF
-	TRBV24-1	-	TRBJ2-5	TGTGCCACCAGGGACAGGGAGGGGGAGACCCAGTACTTC	CATRDREGETQYF
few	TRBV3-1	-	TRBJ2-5	TGTGCCAGCAGCCAAGGGGTAGCGGTCTCCCAAGAGACCCAGTACTTC	CASSQGVAVSQETQYF
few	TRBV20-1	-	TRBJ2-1	TGCAGTGCTCCCGTAGGTAACGCTCGGAGCTCCTACAATGAGCAGTTCTTC	CSAPVGNARSSYNEQFF
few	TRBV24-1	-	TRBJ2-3	TGTGCCACCAGTGATCCAGGTGGGCGGGGGCTTACAGATACGCAGTATTTT	CATSDPGGRGLTDTQYF
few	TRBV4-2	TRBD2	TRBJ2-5	TGTGCCAGCAGCCAAGATGGAGCGGGGGATGGGACCCAGTACTTC	CASSQDGAGDGTQYF
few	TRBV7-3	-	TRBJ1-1	TGTGCCAGCAGCCATGGGGGGGGGCACACTGAAGCTTTCTTT	CASSHGGGHTEAFF
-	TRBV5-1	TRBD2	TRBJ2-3	TGCGCCAGCAGCTTGCAGCGGGGGCGCACAGATACGCAGTATTTT	CASSLQRGRTDTQYF
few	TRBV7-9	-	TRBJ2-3	TGTGCCAGCAGCTTCACAGGGTCGATCACAGATACGCAGTATTTT	CASSFTGSITDTQYF
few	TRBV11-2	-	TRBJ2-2	TGTGCCAGCAGCTTTCTTCTGGACAGTCGGAACACCGGGGAGCTGTTTTTT	CASSFLLDSRNTGELFF
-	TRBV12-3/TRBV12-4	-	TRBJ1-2	TGTGCCAGCAGCTGGTCCGGCCCCGATGGCTACACCTTC	CASSWSGPDGYTF
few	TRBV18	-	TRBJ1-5	TGTGCCAGCTCACCATACGGAGGGTATAGCAATCAGCCCCAGCATTTT	CASSPYGGYSNQPQHF
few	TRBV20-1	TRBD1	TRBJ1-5	TGCAGTGCTAGAGATGCGACAGGGGATCATCAGCCCCAGCATTTT	CSARDATGDHQPQHF
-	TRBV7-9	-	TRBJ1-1	TGTGCCAGCAGCTCTACCGCGACAGGCCTCAACACTGAAGCTTTCTTT	CASSSTATGLNTEAFF
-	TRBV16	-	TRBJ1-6	TGTGCCAGCAGCCAATATGCTTCACCCCTCCACTTT	CASSQYASPLHF
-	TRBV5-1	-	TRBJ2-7	TGCGCCAGCAGCTTGGTCTCTAACTACGAGCAGTACTTC	CASSLVSNYEQYF
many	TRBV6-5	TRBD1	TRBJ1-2	TGTGCCAGCAGTCGGACAGGTCTGGCCTCTGGCTACACCTTC	CASSRTGLASGYTF
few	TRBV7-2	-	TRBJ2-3	TGTGCCAGCAGCTCCGGCTATACGCAGTATTTT	CASSSGYTQYF
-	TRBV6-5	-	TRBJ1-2	TGTGCCAGCAGCCCTACGACAGTCGGTGGCTACACCTTC	CASSPTTVGGYTF
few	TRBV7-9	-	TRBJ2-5	TGTGCCAGCAGCTTACCGCAGGGAATCGGGACCCAGTACTTC	CASSLPQGIGTQYF
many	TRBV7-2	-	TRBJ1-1	TGTGCCAGCAGCCGACAGGTTAGCAACACTGAAGCTTTCTTT	CASSRQVSNTEAFF
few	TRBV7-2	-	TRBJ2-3	TGTGCCAGCAGCCCGTGGGGAGGGGGGGCCACAGATACGCAGTATTTT	CASSPWGGGATDTQYF
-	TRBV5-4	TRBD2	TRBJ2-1	TGTGCCAGCAGCCCGGGGACTAGCGGCACCAATGAGCAGTTCTTC	CASSPGTSGTNEQFF
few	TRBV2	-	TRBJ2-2	TGTGCCAGCAGTCTCCAGACCAACACCGGGGAGCTGTTTTTT	CASSLQTNTGELFF
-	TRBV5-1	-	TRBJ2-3	TGCACCAGCAGCTTGGGGCGCACAGATACGCAGTATTTT	CTSSLGRTDTQYF
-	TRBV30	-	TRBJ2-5	TGTGCCTGGAGTTCCCTTAGCCCAGAGACCCAGTACTTC	CAWSSLSPETQYF
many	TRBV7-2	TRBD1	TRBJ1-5	TGTGCCAGCAGCTTCTCCGGGACAGGGGGCAATCAGCCCCAGCATTTT	CASSFSGTGGNQPQHF
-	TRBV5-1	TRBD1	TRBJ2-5	TGCGCCAGCAGCTATGGACAGGAAGAGACCCAGTACTTC	CASSYGQEETQYF
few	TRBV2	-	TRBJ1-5	TGTGCCAGCAGTGAAGCTTCCAAATTCAGTCAGCCCCAGCATTTT	CASSEASKFSQPQHF
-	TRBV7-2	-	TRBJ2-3	TGTGCCAGCAGCTTGGGGGGCGGTCATGGGGCGCAGTATTTT	CASSLGGGHGAQYF
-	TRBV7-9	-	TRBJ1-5	TGTGCCAGCAGCTTGTTTGGTGATCAGCCCCAGCATTTT	CASSLFGDQPQHF
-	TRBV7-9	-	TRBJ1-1	TGTGCCAGCACCTTGCTCGGAGGTCTGAACACTGAAGCTTTCTTT	CASTLLGGLNTEAFF
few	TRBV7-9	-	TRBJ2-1	TGTGCCAGCAGCCCCGACGGGTCGAACAATGAGCAGTTCTTC	CASSPDGSNNEQFF
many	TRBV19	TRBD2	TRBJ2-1	TGTGCCAGTAGTCAGACTAGCGGGGATTACAATGAGCAGTTCTTC	CASSQTSGDYNEQFF
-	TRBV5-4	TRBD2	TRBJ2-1	TGTGCCAGCAGTCTAGCGGGGGTCAATGAGCAGTTCTTC	CASSLAGVNEQFF
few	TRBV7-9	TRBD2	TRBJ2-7	TGTGCCAGCAGCCTTAGCGGGCGGCCTTCCTACGAGCAGTACTTC	CASSLSGRPSYEQYF
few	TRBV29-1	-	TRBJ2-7	TGCAGCGTGGGGACGGACGAGCAGTACTTC	CSVGTDEQYF
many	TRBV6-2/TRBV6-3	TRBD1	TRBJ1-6	TGTGCCAGCAGAACCACGCGGGGGACAGGGTCTCCGGCACTCCACTTT	CASRTTRGTGSPALHF
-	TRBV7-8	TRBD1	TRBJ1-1	TGTGCCAGCAGCCTCCAACAGGGGGCTATTGAAGCTTTCTTT	CASSLQQGAIEAFF
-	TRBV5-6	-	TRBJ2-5	TGTGCCAGCAGCTTTGAGAGACAAGAGACCCAGTACTTC	CASSFERQETQYF
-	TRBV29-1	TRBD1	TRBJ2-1	TGCAGCGGTGCCCACCGGGGACAGGGTTTCTTAGGTGAGCAGTTCTTC	CSGAHRGQGFLGEQFF
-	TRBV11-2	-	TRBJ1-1	TGTGCCAGCAGCTTAAACGGACAGAACACTGAAGCTTTCTTT	CASSLNGQNTEAFF
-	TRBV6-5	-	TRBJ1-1	TGTGCCAGCAGTTACCTCAAAGAAGCTTTCTTT	CASSYLKEAFF
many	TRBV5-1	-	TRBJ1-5	TGCGCCAGCAGCTTGGACCTTCAGCCCCAGCATTTT	CASSLDLQPQHF
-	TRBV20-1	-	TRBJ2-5	TGCAGTGCTAGAGATCCAAGCGGGCGGGAGACCCAGTACTTC	CSARDPSGRETQYF
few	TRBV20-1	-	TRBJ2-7	TGCAGTGCTAGAATGGCGACTAATTCCTACGAGCAGTACTTC	CSARMATNSYEQYF
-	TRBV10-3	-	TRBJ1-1	TGTGCCACACAAGGGTCGGGGGAAAGCGGAGCTTTCTTT	CATQGSGESGAFF
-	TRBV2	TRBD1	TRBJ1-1	TGTGCCAGCAGTGAACAGGGGGCCATGAACACTGAAGCTTTCTTT	CASSEQGAMNTEAFF
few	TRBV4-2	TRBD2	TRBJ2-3	TGTGCCAGCAGCCAAGATCTAGCTAGCGGGGGCACAGATACGCAGTATTTT	CASSQDLASGGTDTQYF
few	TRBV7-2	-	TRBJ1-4	TGTGCCAGCAGCTTGGGGGGACCCGGCGCTAATGAAAAACTGTTTTTT	CASSLGGPGANEKLFF